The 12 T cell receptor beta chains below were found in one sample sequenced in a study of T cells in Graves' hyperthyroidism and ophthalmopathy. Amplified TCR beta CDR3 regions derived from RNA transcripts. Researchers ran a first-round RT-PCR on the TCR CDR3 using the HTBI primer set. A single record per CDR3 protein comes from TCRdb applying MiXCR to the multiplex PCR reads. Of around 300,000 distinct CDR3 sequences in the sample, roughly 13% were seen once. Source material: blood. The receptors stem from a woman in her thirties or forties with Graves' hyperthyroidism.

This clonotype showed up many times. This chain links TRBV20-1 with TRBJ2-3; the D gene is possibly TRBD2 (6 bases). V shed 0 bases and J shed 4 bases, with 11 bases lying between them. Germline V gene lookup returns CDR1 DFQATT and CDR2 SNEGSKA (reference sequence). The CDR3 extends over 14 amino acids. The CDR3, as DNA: TGCAGTGCTAGAGATCGACTAGGAGCAGATACGCAGTATTTT. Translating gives CSARDRLGADTQYF.

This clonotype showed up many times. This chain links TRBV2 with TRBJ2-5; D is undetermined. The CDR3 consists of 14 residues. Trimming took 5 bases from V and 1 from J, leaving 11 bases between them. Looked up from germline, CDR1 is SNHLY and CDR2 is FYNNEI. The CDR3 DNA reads TGTGCCAGCAGTCCCCGGGTCCTCCAAGAGACCCAGTACTTC. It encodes CASSPRVLQETQYF.

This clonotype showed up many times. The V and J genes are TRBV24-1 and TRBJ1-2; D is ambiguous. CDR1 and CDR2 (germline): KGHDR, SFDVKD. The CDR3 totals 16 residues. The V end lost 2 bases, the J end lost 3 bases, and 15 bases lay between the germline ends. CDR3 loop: CATSDSFSSADYGYTF. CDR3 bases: TGTGCCACCAGTGATTCTTTTTCCTCGGCAGACTATGGCTACACCTTC.

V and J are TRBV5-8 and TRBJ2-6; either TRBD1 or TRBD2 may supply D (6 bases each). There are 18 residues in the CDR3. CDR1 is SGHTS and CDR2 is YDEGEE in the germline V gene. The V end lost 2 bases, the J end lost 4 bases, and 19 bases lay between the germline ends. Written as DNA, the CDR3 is TGTGCCAGCAGCTTATGGGGGGTCCCAGGGGCCGGGGCCAACGTCCTGACTTTC. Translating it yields CASSLWGVPGAGANVLTF.

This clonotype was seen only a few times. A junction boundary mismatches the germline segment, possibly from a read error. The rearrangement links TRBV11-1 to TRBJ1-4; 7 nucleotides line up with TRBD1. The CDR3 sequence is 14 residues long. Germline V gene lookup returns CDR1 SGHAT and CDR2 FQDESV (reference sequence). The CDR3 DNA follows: TGTGCCAGCAGCCGGGACAGAACTAATGAAAAACCGTTTTTT. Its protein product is CASSRDRTNEKPFF.

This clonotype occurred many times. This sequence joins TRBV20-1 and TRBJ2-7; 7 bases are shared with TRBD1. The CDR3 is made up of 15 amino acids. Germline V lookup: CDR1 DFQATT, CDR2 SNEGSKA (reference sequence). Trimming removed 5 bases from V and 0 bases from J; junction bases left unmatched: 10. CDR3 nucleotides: TGCAGTGCTTCGTCAGGGGGTGATAGCTCCTACGAGCAGTACTTC. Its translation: CSASSGGDSSYEQYF.

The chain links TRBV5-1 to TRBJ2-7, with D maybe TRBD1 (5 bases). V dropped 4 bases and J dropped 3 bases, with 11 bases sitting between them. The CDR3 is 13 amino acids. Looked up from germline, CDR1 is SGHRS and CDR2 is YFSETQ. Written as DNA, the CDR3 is TGCGCCAGCAGCCCAATGACAGTCTACGAGCAGTACTTC. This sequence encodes CASSPMTVYEQYF.

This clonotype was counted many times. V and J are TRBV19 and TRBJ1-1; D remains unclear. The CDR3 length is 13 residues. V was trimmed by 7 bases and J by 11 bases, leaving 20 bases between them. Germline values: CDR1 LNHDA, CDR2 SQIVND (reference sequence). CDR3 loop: CASNAFGTGGAFF. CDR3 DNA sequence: TGTGCCAGTAACGCTTTTGGAACGGGCGGGGCTTTCTTT.

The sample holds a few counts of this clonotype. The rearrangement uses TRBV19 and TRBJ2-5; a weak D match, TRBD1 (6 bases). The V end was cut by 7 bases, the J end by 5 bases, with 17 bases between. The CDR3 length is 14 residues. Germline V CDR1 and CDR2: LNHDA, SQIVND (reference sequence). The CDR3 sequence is CASKLDRRGETQYF. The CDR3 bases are TGTGCCAGTAAGCTCGACAGGAGAGGGGAGACCCAGTACTTC. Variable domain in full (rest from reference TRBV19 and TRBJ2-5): DGGITQSPKYLFRKEGQNVTLSCEQNLNHDAMYWYRQDPGQGLRLIYYSQIVNDFQKGDIAEGYSVSREKKESFPLTVTSAQKNPTAFYLCASKLDRRGETQYFGPGTRLLVL.

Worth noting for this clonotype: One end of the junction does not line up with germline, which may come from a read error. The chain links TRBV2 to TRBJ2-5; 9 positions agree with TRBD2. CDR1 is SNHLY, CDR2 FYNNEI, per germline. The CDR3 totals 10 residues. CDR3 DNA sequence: TGTGCCAGCAGGGGGACTAGCATACACTTC. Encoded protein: CASRGTSIHF.

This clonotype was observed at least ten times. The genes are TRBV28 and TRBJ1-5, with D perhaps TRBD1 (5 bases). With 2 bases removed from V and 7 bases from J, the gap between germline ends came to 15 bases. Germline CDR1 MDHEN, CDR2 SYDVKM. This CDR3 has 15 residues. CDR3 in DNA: TGTGCCAGCAGTTTAACAACACTGGGGACCCAGCCCCAGCATTTT. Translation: CASSLTTLGTQPQHF.

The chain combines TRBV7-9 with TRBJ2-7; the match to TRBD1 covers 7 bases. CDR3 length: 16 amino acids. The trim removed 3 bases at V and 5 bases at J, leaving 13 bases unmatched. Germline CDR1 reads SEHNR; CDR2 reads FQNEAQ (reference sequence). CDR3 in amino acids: CASSFAAGGFFDEQYF. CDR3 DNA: TGTGCCAGCAGCTTTGCCGCAGGGGGATTCTTCGACGAGCAGTACTTC.